The rows below give T cell receptor beta chains drawn from one sample of a study of blood T cells in healthy people across ages. Using its own MiXCR run on the 5' RACE reads, TCRdb lists one record per CDR3 protein. This table holds approximately 580,000 distinct CDR3 sequences, nearly 25% found once. These data were likewise used in another study, on T cells of mothers and their children.

The specimen sequenced was blood. The receptors were sampled from a boy aged 5 to 17 in good health. The CDR3 runs from the conserved cysteine through the conserved F or W. D genes are given only for firm matches.

>-|TRBV2
CASGRPGPPNEQFF
>TRBD1|TRBV20-1
CSARTGNTLEQYF
>-|TRBV4-1
CASSQMRNLLYEQYF
>TRBD1|TRBV29-1
CSGGGQGSSSYEQYF
>-|TRBV20-1
CSEKGAPLDTQYF
>-|TRBV11-1
CASSLAPGTEAFF
>-|TRBV7-8
CASSTRASYEQYF
>TRBD2|TRBV28
CASSPRGDRGGRAYEQYF
>-|TRBV28
CASSFVETQYF
>-|TRBV27
CASRVGNTIYF
>TRBD2|TRBV29-1
CSVDVKRGEQYF
>-|TRBV5-1
CASSPDGGGTDTQYF
>-|TRBV7-3
CASSFMPSETQYF
>-|TRBV6-2/TRBV6-3
CASSPTLNPYQGFFNEKLFF
>-|TRBV4-2
CASSQVGAVSNQPQHF
>-|TRBV6-2/TRBV6-3
CASSRTIFNSNQPQHF
>-|TRBV7-2
CASSLDSRTQETQYF
>-|TRBV6-6
CASSAPGAYEQYF
>-|TRBV12-3/TRBV12-4
CASSHSGWTQEQYF
>-|TRBV5-4
CASSSQGSLYNEQFF
>-|TRBV28
CASSLQAYQETQYF
>TRBD2|TRBV2
CASSGLAGGVNTGELFF
>-|TRBV27
CASRNQATYTEAFF
>TRBD2|TRBV7-2
CASSFTSGGLDEQFF
>TRBD2|TRBV5-1
CASSSGTSSGETQYF
>TRBD1|TRBV5-1
CASSLTSGQTSYEQYF
>-|TRBV6-2/TRBV6-3
CASSYSWTPNEQFF
>-|TRBV4-2
CASSQDSGREAYNEQFF
>TRBD2|TRBV4-1
CASSQDSTSGLADTQYF
>-|TRBV12-3/TRBV12-4
CASSLRGRTWQGKWGGYTF
>TRBD2|TRBV10-3
CAISESIRREGSYNEQFF
>TRBD1|TRBV9
CASSAQGAKETQYF
>-|TRBV28
CASSLPRASYNSPLHF
>-|TRBV20-1
CSAPKLTGTAMGLDEQYF
>-|TRBV18
CAREERTDTQYF
>-|TRBV28
CASTGAANMNTEAFF
>-|TRBV14
CASSQYAQQINQPQHF
>-|TRBV6-5
CASSYGTEQYF
>-|TRBV19
CAGNTASYNEQFF
>-|TRBV7-2
CASSLDGADSTEAFF
>-|TRBV16
CASSPRTGRVDEQYF
>-|TRBV20-1
CSARDVGDLQETQYF
>-|TRBV10-3
CAISGSPEETRYF
>-|TRBV7-9
CASMTGPGQPQHF
>-|TRBV20-1
CSARDPGGEEAFF
>-|TRBV5-6
CASSLPGTREQFF
>-|TRBV12-3/TRBV12-4
CASSFGQRQDTQYF
>TRBD2|TRBV6-2/TRBV6-3
CASRPGLAGENIQYF
>-|TRBV29-1
CSVEGSPGGKNIQYF
>-|TRBV27
CASSLRQQSYEQYF
>-|TRBV5-5
CASSPLRGSYNEQFF
>-|TRBV29-1
CSVEASRETQYF
>TRBD2|TRBV7-6
CASSSPLAGNEQFF
>-|TRBV15
CATSRDLIRAGQYF
>TRBD2|TRBV7-3
CASSLNVTSGRSGSYNEQFF
>-|TRBV7-2
CASRYISYNEQFF
>-|TRBV20-1
CSAKPAGAKETQYF
>-|TRBV4-1
CASSQESVIDTQYF
>TRBD1|TRBV28
CASSSSGQGANF
>TRBD1|TRBV28
CASPRQGSGEAFF